A selection of T cell receptor beta chains follows, all from one sample in a study of T-cell reconstitution after alpha-beta-depleted transplantation in children. One entry per CDR3 protein, called by TCRdb with MiXCR from the PCR reads. Of roughly 100,000 distinct CDR3 sequences listed, approximately 8.4% are singletons. The sample was PBMCs from the stem cell graft donor, taken from the stem cell graft. These receptors were obtained from a human donor who donated a stem cell graft to a child with congenital amegakaryocytic thrombocytopenia. The CDR3 runs from the conserved cysteine through the conserved F or W. Each record gives: CDR3 protein, CDR3 length, J gene, V gene.

CDR3: CSALDSQLEHNEQFF; length: 15; J: TRBJ2-1; V: TRBV20-1
CDR3: CASSLELYNEQFF; length: 13; J: TRBJ2-1; V: TRBV7-7
CDR3: CSVRQGRAEAFF; length: 12; J: TRBJ1-1; V: TRBV29-1
CDR3: CASSQSIWGPYFQLTGNQPQHF; length: 22; J: TRBJ1-5; V: TRBV23-1
CDR3: CASSQDSGASSYNEQFF; length: 17; J: TRBJ2-1; V: TRBV4-1
CDR3: CSAREEREWEETQYF; length: 15; J: TRBJ2-5; V: TRBV20-1
CDR3: CASSPLTGRNTEAFF; length: 15; J: TRBJ1-1; V: TRBV18
CDR3: CSASAQPSPYGYTF; length: 14; J: TRBJ1-2; V: TRBV20-1
CDR3: CASGLAGFTDTQYF; length: 14; J: TRBJ2-3; V: TRBV6-1
CDR3: CASSTAPRVPYEQYF; length: 15; J: TRBJ2-7; V: TRBV27
CDR3: CAFSLAGTGAARPYEQYF; length: 18; J: TRBJ2-7; V: TRBV12-3/TRBV12-4
CDR3: CSAIDGSNQPQHF; length: 13; J: TRBJ1-5; V: TRBV20-1
CDR3: CASSGLQGQSGEQYF; length: 15; J: TRBJ2-7; V: TRBV5-1
CDR3: CASSPRPDRGGNEQFF; length: 16; J: TRBJ2-1; V: TRBV21-1
CDR3: CATSRDRPSDTQYF; length: 14; J: TRBJ2-3; V: TRBV15
CDR3: CASSPLPVGSQNTGELFF; length: 18; J: TRBJ2-2; V: TRBV27
CDR3: CASSVRGPEQFF; length: 12; J: TRBJ2-1; V: TRBV11-2
CDR3: CASMRAGWADTQYF; length: 14; J: TRBJ2-3; V: TRBV10-2
CDR3: CSADSGRGRIYGYTF; length: 15; J: TRBJ1-2; V: TRBV20-1
CDR3: CASSLVGTEQFF; length: 12; J: TRBJ2-1; V: TRBV12-3/TRBV12-4
CDR3: CSARVREGTDTQYF; length: 14; J: TRBJ2-3; V: TRBV20-1
CDR3: CASSLGSWTEQFF; length: 13; J: TRBJ2-1; V: TRBV7-8
CDR3: CASSPLRGAGDTQYF; length: 15; J: TRBJ2-3; V: TRBV7-9
CDR3: CATRVGVDTTVGQPQHF; length: 17; J: TRBJ1-5; V: TRBV24-1
CDR3: CASSLAGGWDYNEQFF; length: 16; J: TRBJ2-1; V: TRBV5-6
CDR3: CASKLSPGLNYGYTF; length: 15; J: TRBJ1-2; V: TRBV6-5
CDR3: CASSLPGVNTEAFF; length: 14; J: TRBJ1-1; V: TRBV5-1
CDR3: CASSMAFSGNTIYF; length: 14; J: TRBJ1-3; V: TRBV12-3/TRBV12-4
CDR3: CASSQFEANIQYF; length: 13; J: TRBJ2-4; V: TRBV7-8
CDR3: CASSYSGRTDTQYF; length: 14; J: TRBJ2-3; V: TRBV6-5
CDR3: CASSLQATGGDTQYF; length: 15; J: TRBJ2-3; V: TRBV5-1
CDR3: CAISGDRGYGYTF; length: 13; J: TRBJ1-2; V: TRBV10-3